This record looks at one TCR beta chain sequence and its context. It has no known antigen specificity. Per-base quality was not reported, and no clone a single base away is much larger than it. Whole blood was collected in K2EDTA tubes by collaborating institutions according to the institutions' own protocols. For TCRbeta analysis, collaborators shipped samples in one of three forms: frozen whole blood, isolated PBMCs, or DNA extracted from either of those sample types. Including the terminal cysteine and phenylalanine, the CDR3 comprises 17 residues. The CDR3 DNA has 51 bases and is translated from base 1. From V the trimming removes 2 bases and from J it removes 0 bases, while the gene matches leave 7 bases of the junction unaccounted for. Taken from the germline V gene (reference sequence), the CDR1 and CDR2 loops are LGHDT and YNNKEL. The sample belongs to a study of blood T cell repertoires in COVID-19 (dated by TCRdb to the early 2020s). Background on the whole study: The collaborator samples originated in the United States, Italy and Spain and spanned the acute and convalescent phases of COVID-19. The repertoires were released in a freely available public database intended as a resource for research on the immune response to SARS-CoV-2. Deeply sampled blood TCRbeta repertoires from subjects exposed to, actively infected with, or recovered from COVID-19 were included in the dataset. Samples came from the ongoing ImmuneRACE study (first 160 participants) plus 1,254 subjects from 6 global collaborators. Where available, HLA class I and class II types were obtained from metadata supplied by the sample provider rather than from assay-based typing. Sample metadata almost always included a de-identified subject ID, COVID-19 status, age in years and sex. The prospective study material was composed of cDNA or gDNA derived from T cells, B-cell-depleted T cells, or PBMCs. Study-level results and caveats: The amount of clinical and demographic metadata varied by source and participant and was provided uncurated.

TCRbeta CDR3 regions were amplified from genomic DNA by means of the immunoSEQ Assay, a bias-controlled multiplex PCR. From the authors' description of their analysis: Within the assay, amplification of reference gene primers was used to estimate how many nucleated cells each sample contained. To quantify the absolute abundance of each unique TCRbeta CDR3 rearrangement, sequence reads were collapsed and filtered. For each sample, productive Simpson clonality was calculated by taking the square root of Simpson's diversity index across productive rearrangements. The clones in this table, taken by TCRdb from immuneACCESS, are in-frame only. Not every clone is retained; where verified, under half of the shortfall comes from an unresolved V gene, and the cause of the rest is unknown. V and J calls and clone size are copied from that table; D and trimming were computed from the DNA. The sample includes over 35,000 clones, with approximately 90% observed a single time. The ten largest account for 2% to 2.5% of the sample.

This chain joins TRBV3-1 (or the pseudogene TRBV3-2) to TRBJ2-3; the junction holds 8 bases that match TRBD2. Sequenced sample: peripheral blood. The TCR comes from a human donor in a cohort sampled during active COVID-19. The bases are TGTGCCAGCAGCCAAACCGTACGCGGGGGGAGCACAGATACGCAGTATTTT. Translated, this is CASSQTVRGGSTDTQYF.